This entry concerns a single T cell receptor beta chain. Clones were read by immunoSEQ multiplex PCR, and TCRdb kept only the in-frame ones, dropping some. This table holds tens of thousands of clones, almost 96% found once. This record belongs to a study of control samples from healthy donors and cancer patients. CDR1 SGHVS and CDR2 FQNEAQ come from the germline V gene. CDR3 length equals 19 residues. V was trimmed by 2 bases and J by 1 base, leaving 21 bases between them. This chain uses TRBV7-8 with TRBJ2-1; D perhaps matches TRBD2 (6 bases). The sample consisted of blood. The receptor was derived from a woman aged 25 to 39 in good health. This chain's CDR3 is CASSLLRLPGEGSYNEQFF. The DNA for the CDR3 is TGTGCCAGCAGCTTATTAAGGTTGCCGGGAGAAGGGTCCTACAATGAGCAGTTCTTC.